Shown below are 16 T cell receptor beta chains from a single sample sequenced in a study of cytomegalovirus exposure and HLA in healthy donors (dated by TCRdb to about 2017). Library creation used the immunoSEQ multiplex PCR assay. Entries here come from immuneACCESS through TCRdb and include only in-frame sequences with V and J called. Some clones fail to appear in such tables; in the studies checked, an unresolved V gene covers under half of the shortfall, and the cause of the remainder is unknown. The sample table contains 150,000 to 200,000 clones; only one count was recorded for roughly nine tenths of them. The ten largest clones represent approximately 3% of the sample. Sequenced input: PBMCs. These receptors came from a woman younger than 30 in good health and CMV-seropositive.

J is TRBJ2-5 and V is TRBV7-9, with D tentatively TRBD1 (6 bases). The germline V gene has CDR1 SEHNR and CDR2 FQNEAQ (reference sequence). The CDR3 covers 16 residues. The V gene lost 6 bases and the J gene lost 5 bases, with 22 bases spanning the gap. This CDR3 reads CASSPSNQGGWETQYF. The CDR3 DNA reads TGTGCCAGCAGTCCTTCCAATCAAGGGGGATGGGAGACCCAGTACTTC.

The J gene is TRBJ1-5, the V gene TRBV2; no definite D call. Trimming cost V 2 bases and J 7 bases, with 12 bases left between them. Germline values: CDR1 SNHLY, CDR2 FYNNEI. This CDR3 is 14 amino acids long. The DNA of the CDR3 is TGTGCCAGCAGTGAAACGGGGTATGTACAGCCCCAGCATTTT. It codes for CASSETGYVQPQHF.

This clone has just a few counts. The chain recombines TRBV18 with TRBJ1-2; D gene uncertain. This CDR3 contains 13 residues. Trimming pared 3 bases from V and 7 bases from J, leaving 12 bases between. CDR1 and CDR2 (germline): KGHSH, LQKENI. The CDR3 DNA is TGTGCCAGCTCACCCTTGGAGGCAACTGGCTACACCTTC. Translating gives CASSPLEATGYTF. Full variable domain (rest looked up from reference TRBV18 and TRBJ1-2): NAGVMQNPRHLVRRRGQEARLRCSPMKGHSHVYWYRQLPEEGLKFMVYLQKENIIDESGMPKERFSAEFPKEGPSILRIQQVVRGDSAAYFCASSPLEATGYTFGSGTRLTVV.

This clone turned up a few times. The CDR3 DNA reads TGTGCCAGCAGCTTAGCGATGCAGGACTATGAAAAACTGTTTTTT. It yields the protein CASSLAMQDYEKLFF. The chain carries TRBV7-9 and TRBJ1-4; D gene uncertain. The CDR3 totals 15 residues. Germline values: CDR1 SEHNR, CDR2 FQNEAQ (reference sequence). Trimming took off 0 bases at V and 6 bases at J, with 11 bases between the two ends.

The rearrangement joins TRBV5-1 to TRBJ1-2, with 9 positions matching TRBD1. The CDR3 contains 15 residues. Looked up from germline, CDR1 is SGHRS and CDR2 is YFSETQ. Germline trimming cut 7 bases from V and 2 bases from J; bases unmatched to any gene: 9. The CDR3 loop is CASRTGALPNYGYTF. The CDR3 DNA is TGCGCCAGCCGGACAGGGGCTCTCCCCAACTATGGCTACACCTTC.

Only one count was recorded for this clone. The chain carries TRBV4-1 and TRBJ2-7; 8 positions agree with TRBD1. CDR1 and CDR2 (germline): MGHRA, YSYEKL. The CDR3 extends over 15 amino acids. V trimming: 2 bases; J trimming: 6 bases; junction bases outside the gene matches: 9. In DNA form, the CDR3 reads TGCGCCAGCAGCCAACCGAGGACAGGGAGCGGCGAGCAGTACTTC. This sequence encodes CASSQPRTGSGEQYF.

This clone was counted once. This chain uses TRBV18 with TRBJ2-7; D is unclear. This CDR3 is 13 amino acids long. Looked up from germline, CDR1 is KGHSH and CDR2 is LQKENI. V gave up 3 bases and J gave up 0 bases, with 6 bases separating them. The DNA for the CDR3 is TGTGCCAGCTCACCGGCGGACTCCTACGAGCAGTACTTC. Protein sequence: CASSPADSYEQYF.

The J gene is TRBJ2-1, the V gene TRBV27, with 10 bases fitting TRBD2. The V gene end was trimmed by 0 bases and the J gene end by 3 bases; junction bases not matched to a gene: 11. The CDR3 contains 19 residues. The germline gives CDR1 MNHEY, CDR2 SMNVEV (reference sequence). The CDR3 is CASSLSISSGRSGYNEQFF. The CDR3 DNA reads TGTGCCAGCAGTTTATCGATTAGTAGCGGGAGGTCTGGCTACAATGAGCAGTTCTTC.

This CDR3 is CATSSHRDTLHF. Here the CDR3 DNA reads TGTGCCACCAGCAGTCACCGGGATACCCTCCACTTT. The chain carries TRBV15 and TRBJ1-6; D unclear. V was trimmed by 3 bases and J by 14 bases, leaving 11 bases between them. Looked up from germline, CDR1 is LNHNV and CDR2 is YYDKDF (reference sequence). The CDR3 sequence is 12 residues long.

This rearrangement joins TRBV7-2 to TRBJ1-1; the match to TRBD1 covers 7 bases. V trimming: 2 bases; J trimming: 5 bases; junction bases outside the gene matches: 5. The CDR3 loop spans 14 amino acids. The germline CDR1 and CDR2 sequences are SGHTA and FQGNSA. DNA of the CDR3: TGTGCCAGCAGCTTAACCCCGACAGGGACTGAAGCTTTCTTT. The encoded protein is CASSLTPTGTEAFF.

The table lists this clone with a count of one. This chain joins TRBV11-3 and TRBJ2-1; a possible D gene is TRBD1 (6 bases). The CDR3 has 13 residues. V gave up 6 bases and J gave up 5 bases, with 11 bases separating them. The germline CDR1 and CDR2 sequences are SGHNT and YENEEA. As DNA, the CDR3 is TGTGCCAGCAGTAACCGGGACAACAATGAGCAGTTCTTC. Protein sequence: CASSNRDNNEQFF.

The chain uses TRBV21-1 and TRBJ1-5; TRBD1 is taken as the D call from the table, unchecked against the DNA. TRBV21-1 is a documented pseudogene. CDR3 length: 18 residues. CDR3: CASSKGQGIRLSNQPQHF. As DNA, the CDR3 is TGTGCCAGCAGCAAAGGACAGGGGATACGGTTGAGCAATCAGCCCCAGCATTTT.

The rearrangement links TRBV11-2 to TRBJ2-5, with 15 bases lining up with TRBD2. The CDR3 length is 17 residues. Per the germline V gene, CDR1 is SGHAT and CDR2 is FQNNGV. After removal of 5 bases from V and 3 bases from J, the junction contained 7 bases not matched to a gene. As DNA, the CDR3 is TGTGCCAGCAGCCGTGGACTAGCGGGGGGGCCTAAAGAGACCCAGTACTTC. Translated, it gives CASSRGLAGGPKETQYF.

This clone was seen more than once but under ten times. The rearrangement links TRBV4-1 to TRBJ1-6; D is uncertain. CDR1 and CDR2 from the germline V gene are MGHRA and YSYEKL. This CDR3 contains 16 residues. Trimming took off 1 base at V and 8 bases at J, with 15 bases between the two ends. The CDR3 reads CASSQAVGIGDSPLHF. The CDR3 DNA is TGCGCCAGCAGCCAAGCCGTCGGGATAGGTGATTCACCCCTCCACTTT.

DNA of the CDR3: TGTGCCAGCACCTCCTCCGGGACAGGGGGGCAGGGGCAGTACTTC. This translates into CASTSSGTGGQGQYF. This rearrangement joins TRBV6-5 to TRBJ2-7; 11 nucleotides agree with TRBD1. Germline CDR1 is MNHEY and CDR2 is SVGAGI. The CDR3 covers 15 residues. With 7 bases clipped from V and 9 bases from J, the junction kept 14 bases outside the gene matches.

The rearrangement joins TRBV27 to TRBJ2-2, with D perhaps matching TRBD2 (7 bases). V gave up 6 bases and J gave up 6 bases, with 14 bases separating them. This CDR3 has 14 amino acids. Germline lookup yields CDR1 MNHEY and CDR2 SMNVEV (reference sequence). CDR3 bases: TGTGCCAGCAGAAAATGGGGGGGCCCCGGGGAGCTGTTTTTT. Amino acid sequence: CASRKWGGPGELFF.